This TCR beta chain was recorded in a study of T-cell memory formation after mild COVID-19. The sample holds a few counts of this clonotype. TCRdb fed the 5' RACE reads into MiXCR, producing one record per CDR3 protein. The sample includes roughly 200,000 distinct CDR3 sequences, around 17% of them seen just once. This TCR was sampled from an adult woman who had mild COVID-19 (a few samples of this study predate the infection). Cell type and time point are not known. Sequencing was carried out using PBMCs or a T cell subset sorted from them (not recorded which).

The CDR3 DNA reads as TGTGCCAGCAGCCCAGACTCGGGGCCCTACGAGCAGTACTTC. This sequence encodes CASSPDSGPYEQYF. The V call is TRBV9, the J call TRBJ2-7; TRBD1 or TRBD2 may be the D gene (5 bases each). V lost 4 bases, J lost 2 bases, and 13 bases lay in between. CDR1 and CDR2 from the germline V gene are SGDLS and YYNGEE. The CDR3 is 14 residues long.